Each of the 24 T cell receptor beta chains below was sequenced from the same sample in a study of blood T cell repertoires in COVID-19. Produced via immunoSEQ multiplex PCR; TCRdb's table is partial and in-frame only. The top ten hold over 3.5% of the sample, which has some 330,000 clones, over 75% seen once. Sequencing input: PBMCs or T cells enriched from blood (not recorded which). The receptor set was obtained from a man younger than 40 who had recovered from COVID-19.

CDR3 amino acids: CASSIWGGSANEQFF. DNA of the CDR3: TGTGCCAGTAGTATCTGGGGCGGGAGTGCGAATGAGCAGTTCTTC. V and J are TRBV19 and TRBJ2-1; TRBD2 agrees at 7 bases. Germline V gene lookup returns CDR1 LNHDA and CDR2 SQIVND (reference sequence). This CDR3 is 15 amino acids long. The J segment lost 7 bases and the V segment lost 3 bases, leaving 9 bases of the junction unmatched. Using reference TRBV19 and TRBJ2-1 for the parts outside the CDR3, the full variable domain is DGGITQSPKYLFRKEGQNVTLSCEQNLNHDAMYWYRQDPGQGLRLIYYSQIVNDFQKGDIAEGYSVSREKKESFPLTVTSAQKNPTAFYLCASSIWGGSANEQFFGPGTRLTVL.

This chain uses TRBV15 with TRBJ1-4; no firm D call. Trimming removed 0 bases at V and 0 bases at J, with 5 bases between. The CDR3 runs 15 residues. Germline V gene lookup returns CDR1 LNHNV and CDR2 YYDKDF (reference sequence). As DNA, the CDR3 is TGTGCCACCAGCAGAGATGCAGCAACTAATGAAAAACTGTTTTTT. Translated, it gives CATSRDAATNEKLFF.

V usage is TRBV9 and J usage is TRBJ1-1, with D tentatively TRBD1 (6 bases). V was pared by 0 bases and J by 0 bases, with 15 bases between. This CDR3 is 17 amino acids long. Germline V gene sequence: CDR1 SGDLS, CDR2 YYNGEE. The CDR3 spells CASSVVGGHRVNTEAFF. The CDR3 region has the DNA TGTGCCAGCAGCGTAGTGGGGGGGCACAGGGTGAACACTGAAGCTTTCTTT.

The CDR3 protein is CASWGGYDYGYTF. The CDR3 nucleotides read TGCGCCAGCTGGGGGGGATACGACTATGGCTACACCTTC. The rearrangement uses TRBV5-1 and TRBJ1-2, with D perhaps TRBD1 (5 bases). Trimming stripped 7 bases from V and 3 bases from J, with 13 bases between. From germline, CDR1 is SGHRS and CDR2 YFSETQ. CDR3 length: 13 amino acids.

The chain links TRBV3-1 (or the pseudogene TRBV3-2) to TRBJ2-3; 10 nucleotides line up with TRBD2. The CDR3 runs to 13 residues. Per germline, CDR1 LGHDT and CDR2 YNNKEL (reference sequence). V shed 7 bases and J 12 bases; nucleotides not matched to a gene: 10. In nucleotides, the CDR3 is TGTGCCAGCAAGGGGACTAGCGCGCCACGCCAGTATTTT. It encodes CASKGTSAPRQYF.

The chain uses TRBV7-9 and TRBJ2-5; D gene unclear. Germline loops: CDR1 SEHNR, CDR2 FQNEAQ (reference sequence). The V gene lost 6 bases and the J gene lost 4 bases, with 12 bases spanning the gap. The CDR3 runs to 13 residues. The CDR3 reads CASSPVDRETQYF. In DNA form, the CDR3 reads TGTGCCAGCAGTCCCGTTGATAGAGAGACCCAGTACTTC.

The gene calls are TRBV23-1 and TRBJ1-3; 7 nucleotides align to TRBD1. TRBV23-1 is placed among ORFs of uncertain function. Trimming cost V 3 bases and J 0 bases; bases outside gene matches: 14. The CDR3 consists of 19 residues. In DNA, the CDR3 is TGCGCCAGCAGTCATTTCGCACGGGACAGAGACTTCTCTGGAAACACCATATATTTT. Translating gives CASSHFARDRDFSGNTIYF.

The V gene is TRBV9, the J gene TRBJ2-5, with 9 bases fitting TRBD1. Germline CDR1 reads SGDLS; CDR2 reads YYNGEE. The CDR3 runs 15 residues. V gave up 4 bases and J gave up 1 base; unmatched junction bases: 5. CDR3 sequence (DNA): TGTGCCAGCAGCCAGGGACAGGGAGTCCAAGAGACCCAGTACTTC. Encoded protein: CASSQGQGVQETQYF.

The V and J genes are TRBV15 and TRBJ2-1, with 7 bases aligning to TRBD2. This CDR3 comprises 16 residues. CDR1 and CDR2 from the germline V gene are LNHNV and YYDKDF (reference sequence). J was trimmed by 4 bases and V by 1 base; bases with no gene match: 7. CDR3 nucleotide sequence: TGTGCCACCAGCAGAGTAGGCGGGGGAGCTTACAATGAGCAGTTCTTC. It is translated as CATSRVGGGAYNEQFF.

The V call is TRBV11-2, the J call TRBJ2-7; 13 nucleotides agree with TRBD2. V lost 5 bases and J lost 0; bases outside the gene matches: 4. The CDR3 extends over 16 amino acids. Germline CDR1 SGHAT, CDR2 FQNNGV. CDR3 sequence: CASSRGTSGASYEQYF. CDR3 in DNA: TGTGCCAGCAGCCGTGGGACTAGCGGGGCCTCCTACGAGCAGTACTTC.

This clone was recorded only once. The gene calls are TRBV27 and TRBJ1-1; D unclear. Germline V gene lookup returns CDR1 MNHEY and CDR2 SMNVEV (reference sequence). This CDR3 is built from 14 residues. Trimming cost V 6 bases and J 1 base, with 12 bases left between them. CDR3 DNA sequence: TGTGCCAGCAGCTATCATAAGCCGAACACTGAAGCTTTCTTT. It encodes CASSYHKPNTEAFF.

The chain carries TRBV3-1 (or the pseudogene TRBV3-2) and TRBJ2-3, with TRBD1 matching 11 bases. This CDR3 region has 16 residues. The V gene end was trimmed by 4 bases and the J gene end by 4 bases; junction bases not matched to a gene: 7. Germline lookup yields CDR1 LGHDT and CDR2 YNNKEL (reference sequence). The CDR3 nucleotides read TGTGCCAGCAGCCTCCGGACAGGGGGCCTATCAGATACGCAGTATTTT. This encodes CASSLRTGGLSDTQYF.

J is TRBJ1-6 and V is TRBV6-5, with D hard to call. CDR1 MNHEY and CDR2 SVGAGI come from the germline V gene. Trimming took 10 bases from V and 9 from J, leaving 16 bases between them. This CDR3 contains 13 residues. The CDR3 protein is CATLAQQFSPLHF. For the CDR3, the DNA is TGTGCCACCCTAGCCCAGCAATTTTCACCCCTCCACTTT.

This sequence joins TRBV6-5 and TRBJ2-4; 7 nucleotides align to TRBD1. The CDR3 sequence is 16 residues long. The germline V gene encodes CDR1 MNHEY and CDR2 SVGAGI. V lost 4 bases and J lost 2; bases outside the gene matches: 8. The CDR3 sequence: CASSFDREGTKNIQYF. In DNA form, the CDR3 reads TGTGCCAGCAGTTTCGACAGGGAAGGGACCAAAAACATTCAGTACTTC.

V is TRBV30 and J is TRBJ1-6, with D hard to call. Germline CDR1 and CDR2: GTSNPN and SVGIG (reference sequence). Deletions cut 3 bases from V and 9 bases from J, with 24 bases between. CDR3 length: 17 amino acids. CDR3 DNA sequence: TGTGCCTGGAGCGAGGCGTGGTTTCAGGACTTTATTTCACCCCTCCACTTT. Amino acids: CAWSEAWFQDFISPLHF.

The rearrangement links TRBV28 to TRBJ2-1; 10 bases are shared with TRBD2. CDR1 and CDR2 from the germline V gene are MDHEN and SYDVKM. With 4 bases clipped from V and 9 bases from J, the junction kept 6 bases outside the gene matches. The CDR3 sequence is 14 residues long. CDR3 DNA: TGTGCCAGCAGTTCGGCTAGCGGGAGCTTTGAGCAGTTCTTC. It translates to CASSSASGSFEQFF.

This chain connects TRBV19 to TRBJ1-6; TRBD1 aligns across 7 bases. Germline lookup yields CDR1 LNHDA and CDR2 SQIVND (reference sequence). The ends lost 3 bases at V and 7 bases at J; junction bases unmatched: 3. The CDR3 is 14 residues long. The CDR3 coding sequence is TGTGCCAGTAGTATCGGGACAGCAAATTCACCCCTCCACTTT. This encodes CASSIGTANSPLHF.

The V gene is TRBV19, the J gene TRBJ2-5; no definite D call. The V gene lost 6 bases and the J gene lost 0 bases, with 11 bases spanning the gap. In germline, CDR1 is LNHDA, CDR2 SQIVND (reference sequence). This CDR3 has 14 residues. The CDR3 DNA reads TGTGCCAGTAGCCCTACAGATAACCAAGAGACCCAGTACTTC. This encodes CASSPTDNQETQYF.

The chain links TRBV7-8 to TRBJ1-1; 8 nucleotides align to TRBD1. V lost 5 bases, J lost 2 bases, and 7 bases stayed unmatched. The CDR3 totals 15 residues. Germline V CDR1 and CDR2: SGHVS, FQNEAQ. The DNA of the CDR3 is TGTGCCAGCAGCCCTCGGACAGGGATAAACACTGAAGCTTTCTTT. It is translated as CASSPRTGINTEAFF.

This clone was picked up a small number of times. V and J are TRBV4-1 and TRBJ2-1; TRBD2 matches at 12 bases. CDR1 is MGHRA, CDR2 YSYEKL, per germline. Trimming at V came to 3 bases and at J to 10 bases, leaving 7 bases not matched to a gene. The CDR3 is 15 residues long. In DNA form, the CDR3 reads TGCGCCAGCAGCCAGGGACTAGCGGGCCGGGGGGAGCAGTTCTTC. Amino acid sequence: CASSQGLAGRGEQFF.

V is TRBV7-2 and J is TRBJ2-3; possible D gene TRBD2, 5 bases. CDR1 SGHTA and CDR2 FQGNSA come from the germline V gene. The CDR3 sequence is 15 residues long. The germline V and J ends were trimmed by 5 bases and 6 bases, with 18 bases remaining between them. CDR3 region: CASSRQVGAGDTQYF. The CDR3 bases are TGTGCCAGCAGCCGTCAGGTGGGCGCGGGTGATACGCAGTATTTT.

Note on this clone: A read error may produce the germline difference seen at one junction end. This chain connects TRBV7-9 to TRBJ1-2; no clear D. The germline CDR1 and CDR2 sequences are SEHNR and FQNEAQ (reference sequence). The CDR3 consists of 15 residues. The CDR3 coding sequence is TGTGCCAGCAGCACTCAACAGTCAATCAGCTTCTATTTGCACTTC. It translates to CASSTQQSISFYLHF. The full variable domain, with the rest looked up from reference TRBV7-9 and TRBJ1-2, is DTGVSQNPRHKITKRGQNVTFRCDPISEHNRLYWYRQTLGQGPEFLTYFQNEAQLEKSRLLSDRFSAERPKGSFSTLEIQRTEQGDSAMYLCASSTQQSISFYLHFGSGTRLTVV.

J is TRBJ2-5 and V is TRBV5-1; the match to TRBD1 covers 10 bases. This CDR3 has 14 residues. With 5 bases clipped from V and 7 bases from J, the junction kept 8 bases outside the gene matches. Per the germline V gene, CDR1 is SGHRS and CDR2 is YFSETQ. This CDR3 reads CASRTGTGEATQYF. Written as DNA, the CDR3 is TGCGCCAGCAGAACCGGGACAGGGGAGGCGACCCAGTACTTC.

This chain joins TRBV19 and TRBJ1-5; D uncertain. Trimming cost V 2 bases and J 1 base, with 12 bases left between them. The CDR3 spans 16 residues. Germline V CDR1 and CDR2: LNHDA, SQIVND (reference sequence). CDR3: CASSIFPGISNQPQHF. Here the CDR3 DNA reads TGTGCCAGTAGTATATTCCCGGGGATAAGCAATCAGCCCCAGCATTTT.